These 9 T cell receptor delta chains were all obtained from the same sample, sequenced in a study of gamma delta lymphoproliferative disorders and STAT genes. Sequencing used genomic DNA taken from PBMCs of patients and controls. TCRdb used CATT to re-call clones from the multiplex PCR reads. The sample includes 4,000 or so delta-chain clones, roughly 1% of them seen just once. Sequenced sample: blood. The receptor set was obtained from a human donor in good health.

This clone was counted only a few times. TCRdb shows a much larger clone's protein in place of this DNA's translation, and the two differ at residue 6, likely through a read error; the protein shown is translated from the DNA. The chain recombines TRDV2 with TRDJ1, with TRDD3 matching over 9 bases. The length of the CDR3 is 19 residues. The germline V gene has CDR1 GEAIGNYY and CDR2 EKD. Trimming cost V 2 bases and J 0 bases; bases outside gene matches: 15. The CDR3 nucleotides are TGTGCCTGTGACAGATCACTGGGGGAGACTCCGAACTACACCGATAAACTCATCTTT. Its protein product is CACDRSLGETPNYTDKLIF.

Note on this clone: The protein in TCRdb stems from a much larger clone and differs at residue 9 from this DNA's translation, likely a read error; here the protein is translated from the DNA. The V call is TRDV2, the J call TRDJ1, with 7 bases aligning to TRDD3. Germline CDR1 is GEAIGNYY and CDR2 is EKD. The CDR3 runs 17 residues. Trimming cost V 2 bases and J 3 bases; bases outside gene matches: 14. The CDR3 is CACDIIGGLVRADKLIF. CDR3 DNA sequence: TGTGCCTGTGACATAATTGGGGGACTCGTGAGGGCCGATAAACTCATCTTT.

This clone is deemed large. Distinct nucleotide sequences in the sample also encode this CDR3. This rearrangement joins TRDV2 to TRDJ3, with TRDD3 identical over 7 bases. Germline assignment: CDR1 GEAIGNYY and CDR2 EKD. CDR3 size: 20 residues. The trim removed 5 bases at V and 0 bases at J, leaving 15 bases unmatched. CDR3 loop: CACAPVGEPKSSWDTRQMFF. The DNA of the CDR3 is TGTGCCTGTGCCCCAGTGGGGGAGCCAAAAAGCTCCTGGGACACCCGACAGATGTTTTTC.

With respect to this clone: One base separates it from a far larger clone, so it is likely a read error. Other DNA sequences within the sample encode an identical CDR3. The genes are TRDV2 and TRDJ1; 7 bases are a match to TRDD3. The CDR3 runs to 19 residues. V was clipped by 1 base and J by 1 base; unmatched bases: 17. Per the germline V gene, CDR1 is GEAIGNYY and CDR2 is EKD. CDR3 sequence reads: CACDTVLGSNIKSTDKLIF. In DNA, the CDR3 is TGTGCCTGTGACACGGTACTGGGGAGCAACATAAAGAGCACCGATAAACTCATCTTT.

Notes on this clone: TCRdb records a much larger clone's protein for this DNA, with a difference at residue 12 that likely arises from a read error; the protein given is the translation of the DNA. The CDR3 DNA follows: TGTGCCTGTGACACCGCGACTACTGGGGGATACGGCTCCTGGGACACCCGACAGATGTTTTTC. Translation: CACDTATTGGYGSWDTRQMFF. J is TRDJ3 and V is TRDV2, with 13 nucleotides matching TRDD3. The CDR3 is made up of 21 amino acids. The germline CDR1 and CDR2 sequences are GEAIGNYY and EKD. Trimming cost V 0 bases and J 0 bases; bases outside gene matches: 7.

In this sample, this clone turned up a few times. TCRdb has a much larger clone's protein, which differs at residue 14 from the translation of this DNA, likely because of a read error; what is shown is the protein translated from the DNA. The chain links TRDV2 to TRDJ1, with 9 bases identical to TRDD3. The germline gives CDR1 GEAIGNYY, CDR2 EKD. The CDR3 consists of 18 residues. V lost 1 base and J lost 7; bases outside the gene matches: 18. CDR3 nucleotides: TGTGCCTGTGACACGGTAAGGGGGATACAAGAGGAGGGCGGTAAACTCATCTTT. Amino acid sequence: CACDTVRGIQEEGGKLIF.

Notes on this clone: Given a far larger clone just one base away, this is likely a sequencing read error. This rearrangement joins TRDV2 to TRDJ1; D gene unclear. This CDR3 has 14 amino acids. From germline, CDR1 is GEAIGNYY and CDR2 EKD. With 5 bases removed from V and 0 bases from J, the gap between germline ends came to 12 bases. CDR3 region: CACGRVQYTDKLIF. CDR3 coding DNA: TGTGCCTGTGGCAGGGTGCAGTACACCGATAAACTCATCTTT.

Points on this clone: A read error is likely here: a far larger clone is one base away. The chain uses TRDV2 and TRDJ3, with D possibly matching TRDD3 (6 bases). The CDR3 totals 20 residues. CDR1 GEAIGNYY and CDR2 EKD come from the germline V gene. This CDR3 is CACDTSGVTGRSWDTRQIFF. The CDR3 DNA reads TGTGCCTGTGACACATCCGGTGTGACTGGGAGATCCTGGGACACCCGACAGATATTTTTC.

This clone has a handful of counts. A read error is likely here: a far larger clone is one base away. V and J are TRDV2 and TRDJ1, with TRDD3 matching over 8 bases. The CDR3 is 20 amino acids. CDR1 GEAIGNYY and CDR2 EKD come from the germline V gene. The junction had 19 bases not matched to a gene; V was cut back by 1 base and J by 1 base. DNA for the CDR3: TGTGCCTGTGACACTGTGGGCCCACGGTACGCTGGGGGAAGCACCGATAAACTCATCTTT. It codes for CACDTVGPRYAGGSTDKLIF.